Below, 17 T cell receptor beta chains from the same sample are listed, as sequenced in a study of siplizumab effects on memory and regulatory T cells (dated by TCRdb to the late 2010s). Library preparation was by the immunoSEQ multiplex PCR assay. TCRdb holds this immuneACCESS table with in-frame rearrangements only. Some clones are missing; in checked studies, unresolved V genes explain under half, and the rest has no known cause. Recorded for this sample are roughly 68,000 clones; just over 95% of them occurred a single time. The top ten clones comprise 0.095% of the sample. Sequencing was performed on naive CD8+ T cells sorted from blood. Explained via the paper, the cell subset or site label denotes: unstimulated naive T cells. These receptor sequences come from a human donor in good health.

The chain uses TRBV5-4 and TRBJ2-1; TRBD2 agrees at 7 bases. V was clipped by 4 bases and J by 2 bases; unmatched bases: 9. The CDR3 length is 16 residues. Germline assignment: CDR1 SGHNT and CDR2 YYREEE (reference sequence). The CDR3 coding sequence is TGTGCCAGCAGCCGGGAGGCGGGGGTCACCTACAATGAGCAGTTCTTC. It yields the protein CASSREAGVTYNEQFF.

The chain recombines TRBV19 with TRBJ2-7; weak D call: TRBD2 (5 bases). The CDR3 is 16 residues long. Germline V gene lookup returns CDR1 LNHDA and CDR2 SQIVND (reference sequence). Trimming removed 7 bases from V and 1 base from J, with 20 bases in between. DNA for the CDR3: TGTGCCAGTACCCCTAGCCCGGGAACTACATCCTACGAGCAGTACTTC. It codes for CASTPSPGTTSYEQYF.

This sequence joins TRBV2 and TRBJ1-5; the match to TRBD1 covers 8 bases. From germline, CDR1 is SNHLY and CDR2 FYNNEI. The CDR3 sequence is 14 residues long. The V gene end was trimmed by 6 bases and the J gene end by 5 bases; junction bases not matched to a gene: 6. The CDR3 coding sequence is TGTGCCAGCAGCACTGGACAGGGAGATCAGCCCCAGCATTTT. It specifies CASSTGQGDQPQHF.

The chain employs TRBV5-6 and TRBJ1-1; TRBD1 aligns across 7 bases. V gave up 2 bases and J gave up 4 bases; unmatched junction bases: 2. Germline CDR1 is SGHDT and CDR2 is YYEEEE. The CDR3 length is 13 residues. The CDR3 here is CASSFGQATEAFF. The CDR3 bases are TGTGCCAGCAGCTTCGGACAGGCCACTGAAGCTTTCTTT.

In this sample, this clone turned up a few times. The gene calls are TRBV7-9 and TRBJ2-7; either TRBD1 or TRBD2 may fit D (5 bases each). Germline CDR1 and CDR2: SEHNR and FQNEAQ (reference sequence). The CDR3 sequence is 14 residues long. V lost 3 bases and J 2 bases, leaving 11 bases between the germline ends. The DNA for the CDR3 is TGTGCCAGCAGCTTGACCGGGACCCCCTACGAGCAGTACTTC. Amino acids: CASSLTGTPYEQYF.

The genes are TRBV4-2 and TRBJ2-1, with D perhaps TRBD2 (7 bases). V was cut by 3 bases and J by 6 bases, with 18 bases left in between. CDR1 and CDR2 (germline): LGHNA, YNFKEQ. The CDR3 covers 16 residues. For the CDR3, the DNA is TGTGCCAGCAGCCAGGAGAAGGGGGGGGCGCGCAATGAGCAGTTCTTC. It translates to CASSQEKGGARNEQFF.

This clone was found once. The genes are TRBV28 and TRBJ1-2, with D possibly matching TRBD1 (6 bases). This CDR3 has 18 amino acids. Germline CDR1 and CDR2: MDHEN and SYDVKM. V gave up 6 bases and J gave up 4 bases, with 27 bases separating them. The CDR3 reads CASSPSESMGASGYGYTF. Here the CDR3 DNA reads TGTGCCAGCAGCCCGAGTGAATCCATGGGGGCTTCGGGCTATGGCTACACCTTC.

The V and J genes are TRBV6-5 and TRBJ1-1; D is unclear. Trimming cost V 2 bases and J 1 base, with 5 bases left between them. Looked up from germline, CDR1 is MNHEY and CDR2 is SVGAGI. The CDR3 spans 13 residues. The CDR3 sequence is CASSYNPNTEAFF. The CDR3 DNA reads TGTGCCAGCAGTTACAATCCGAACACTGAAGCTTTCTTT.

The chain joins TRBV9 to TRBJ2-5; the match to TRBD1 covers 8 bases. This CDR3 comprises 15 residues. The V and J ends lost 3 bases and 2 bases, in that order; junction bases with no gene match: 6. Germline lookup yields CDR1 SGDLS and CDR2 YYNGEE. Written as DNA, the CDR3 is TGTGCCAGCAGCGCCCCCGGGACAGGACAAGAGACCCAGTACTTC. It yields the protein CASSAPGTGQETQYF.

The chain couples TRBV28 to TRBJ1-2; 10 bases agree with TRBD1. V was pared by 5 bases and J by 7 bases, with 7 bases of the junction left unmatched. The CDR3 contains 14 residues. From germline, CDR1 is MDHEN and CDR2 SYDVKM. DNA for the CDR3: TGTGCCAGCAGTCCAATAGGGACAGGGGTTGGCTACACCTTC. It specifies CASSPIGTGVGYTF.

The chain carries TRBV11-2 and TRBJ1-5; 11 bases agree with TRBD1. Germline CDR1 and CDR2: SGHAT and FQNNGV. The CDR3 consists of 19 residues. With V trimmed by 4 bases and J by 7 bases, 18 bases remained unmatched. This CDR3 is CASSSEPGQGGGEGQPQHF. CDR3 sequence (DNA): TGTGCCAGCAGCTCCGAACCGGGACAGGGGGGAGGTGAAGGCCAGCCCCAGCATTTT.

V and J are TRBV28 and TRBJ1-5; D uncertain. The V and J ends lost 2 bases and 0 bases respectively, with 8 bases between them. The CDR3 contains 15 residues. The V gene's germline CDR1 is MDHEN and CDR2 SYDVKM. The CDR3 region is CASSLQAVSNQPQHF. CDR3 DNA: TGTGCCAGCAGTTTACAGGCGGTTAGCAATCAGCCCCAGCATTTT.

The chain combines TRBV7-7 with TRBJ2-5; D possibly corresponds to TRBD2 (6 bases). CDR3 length: 14 amino acids. Germline CDR1 reads SSHAT; CDR2 reads FNYEAQ (reference sequence). Trimming took 0 bases from V and 1 from J, leaving 6 bases between them. The CDR3 DNA sequence: TGTGCCAGCAGCTTAGCGGGGGGCCAAGAGACCCAGTACTTC. Protein product: CASSLAGGQETQYF. Full variable domain (remainder filled in from reference TRBV7-7 and TRBJ2-5): GAGVSQSPRYKVTKRGQDVTLRCDPISSHATLYWYQQALGQGPEFLTYFNYEAQPDKSGLPSDRFSAERPEGSISTLTIQRTEQRDSAMYRCASSLAGGQETQYFGPGTRLLVL.

The chain couples TRBV18 to TRBJ2-7; 7 bases map to TRBD2. Looked up from germline, CDR1 is KGHSH and CDR2 is LQKENI. The CDR3 loop spans 15 amino acids. V dropped 4 bases and J dropped 7; count of bases not matched to a gene: 13. The CDR3, as DNA: TGTGCCAGCTCACTATACGCGGGGGACCCTCTAGAGCAGTACTTC. Translating it yields CASSLYAGDPLEQYF.

This chain joins TRBV5-4 and TRBJ2-4; no firm D call. The CDR3 is 13 amino acids. Trimming took 2 bases from V and 5 from J, leaving 8 bases between them. Germline V lookup: CDR1 SGHNT, CDR2 YYREEE (reference sequence). CDR3 coding DNA: TGTGCCAGCAGCTTAGGAACCGAAAACATTCAGTACTTC. The encoded protein is CASSLGTENIQYF.

This chain joins TRBV5-6 and TRBJ2-1; D uncertain. The V end was cut by 0 bases, the J end by 4 bases, with 14 bases between. The germline CDR1 and CDR2 sequences are SGHDT and YYEEEE. The CDR3 is made up of 16 amino acids. The CDR3 DNA is TGTGCCAGCAGCTTGGCCTGGTCCCTGGGATACAATGAGCAGTTCTTC. Protein sequence: CASSLAWSLGYNEQFF.

This rearrangement joins TRBV6-1 to TRBJ1-1, with D perhaps TRBD1 (5 bases). Germline V CDR1 and CDR2: MNHNS, SASEGT. This CDR3 is 14 amino acids long. The V end lost 5 bases, the J end lost 3 bases, and 13 bases lay between the germline ends. In DNA form, the CDR3 reads TGTGCCAGCAGTTATTTTCAGGGTGACACTGAAGCTTTCTTT. It specifies CASSYFQGDTEAFF.